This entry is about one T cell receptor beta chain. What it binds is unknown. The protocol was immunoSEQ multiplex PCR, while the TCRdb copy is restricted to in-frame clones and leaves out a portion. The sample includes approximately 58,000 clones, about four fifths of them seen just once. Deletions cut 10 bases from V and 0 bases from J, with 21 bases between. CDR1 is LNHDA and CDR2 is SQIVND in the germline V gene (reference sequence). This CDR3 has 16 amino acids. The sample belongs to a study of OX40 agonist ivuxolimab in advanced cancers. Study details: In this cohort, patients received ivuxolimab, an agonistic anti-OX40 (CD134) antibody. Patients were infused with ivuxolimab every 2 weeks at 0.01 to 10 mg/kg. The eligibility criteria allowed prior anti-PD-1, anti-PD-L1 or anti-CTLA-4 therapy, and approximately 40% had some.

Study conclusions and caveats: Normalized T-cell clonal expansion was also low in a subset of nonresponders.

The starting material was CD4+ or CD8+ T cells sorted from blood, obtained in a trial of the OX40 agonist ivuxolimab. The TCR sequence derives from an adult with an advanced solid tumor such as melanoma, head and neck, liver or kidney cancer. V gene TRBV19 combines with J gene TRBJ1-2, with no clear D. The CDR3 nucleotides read TGTGCCACCCGGGAAGGGCCCTCCGGGGCTAACTATGGCTACACCTTC. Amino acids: CATREGPSGANYGYTF.